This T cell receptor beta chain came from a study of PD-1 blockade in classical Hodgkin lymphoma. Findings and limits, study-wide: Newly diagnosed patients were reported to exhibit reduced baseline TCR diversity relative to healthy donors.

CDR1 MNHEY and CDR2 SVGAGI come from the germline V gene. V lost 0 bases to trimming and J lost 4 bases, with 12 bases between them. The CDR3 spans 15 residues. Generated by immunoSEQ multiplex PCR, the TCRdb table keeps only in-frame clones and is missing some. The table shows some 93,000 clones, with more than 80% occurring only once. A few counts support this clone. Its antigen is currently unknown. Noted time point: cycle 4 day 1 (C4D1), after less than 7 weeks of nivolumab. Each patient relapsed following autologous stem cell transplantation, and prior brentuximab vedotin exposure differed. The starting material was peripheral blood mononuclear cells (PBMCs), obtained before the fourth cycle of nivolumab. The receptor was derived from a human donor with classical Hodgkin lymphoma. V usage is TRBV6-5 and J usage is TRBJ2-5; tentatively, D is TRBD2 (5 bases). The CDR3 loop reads CASSYSSSGRETQYF. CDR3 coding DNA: TGTGCCAGCAGTTACTCTAGTTCGGGGAGAGAGACCCAGTACTTC.